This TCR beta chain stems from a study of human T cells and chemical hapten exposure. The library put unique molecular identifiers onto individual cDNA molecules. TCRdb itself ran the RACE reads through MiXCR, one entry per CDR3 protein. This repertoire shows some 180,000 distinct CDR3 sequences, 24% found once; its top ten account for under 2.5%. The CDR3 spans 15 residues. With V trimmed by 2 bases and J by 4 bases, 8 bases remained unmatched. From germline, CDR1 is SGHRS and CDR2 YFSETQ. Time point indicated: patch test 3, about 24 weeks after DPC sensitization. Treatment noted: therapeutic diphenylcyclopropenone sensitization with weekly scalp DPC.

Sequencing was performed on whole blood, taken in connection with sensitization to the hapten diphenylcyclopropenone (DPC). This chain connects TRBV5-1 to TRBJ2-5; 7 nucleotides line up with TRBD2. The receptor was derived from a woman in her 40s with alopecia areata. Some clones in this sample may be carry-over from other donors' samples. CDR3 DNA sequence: TGCGCCAGCAGCTTCAGCGGGGCCAGGCGAGAGACCCAGTACTTC. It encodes CASSFSGARRETQYF.